The 2 T cell receptor beta chains given below trace back to one sample, sequenced in a study of cytomegalovirus exposure and HLA in healthy donors. The PCR contained 60 Vbeta and 13 Jbeta primers. Profiling relied on immunoSEQ multiplex PCR, and the TCRdb table lists in-frame clones only, not all of them. Altogether around 150,000 clones are present, around four fifths being singletons, with the ten largest covering about 8.1%. The sequencing input was PBMCs. These receptors were taken from a woman in her fifties or sixties in good health and CMV-seropositive.

This clone was detected only once. The rearrangement uses TRBV7-8 and TRBJ2-7; D is possibly TRBD2 (5 bases). Trimming removed 7 bases from V and 1 base from J, with 17 bases in between. The CDR3 loop spans 15 amino acids. CDR1 SGHVS and CDR2 FQNEAQ come from the germline V gene. CDR3 sequence reads: CASKLVASVSYEQYF. DNA for the CDR3: TGTGCCAGCAAATTAGTAGCGAGTGTTTCCTACGAGCAGTACTTC. The full variable domain, its missing parts supplied by reference TRBV7-8 and TRBJ2-7, is GAGVSQSPRYKVAKRGQDVALRCDPISGHVSLFWYQQALGQGPEFLTYFQNEAQLDKSGLPSDRFFAERPEGSVSTLKIQRTQQEDSAVYLCASKLVASVSYEQYFGPGTRLTVT.

The chain employs TRBV5-4 and TRBJ2-5; 7 nucleotides line up with TRBD2. Germline CDR1 and CDR2: SGHNT and YYREEE (reference sequence). J lost 2 bases, V lost 5 bases, and 3 bases had no gene match. The CDR3 spans 13 residues. The CDR3 DNA is TGTGCCAGCAGACCGGGGGGACAAGAGACCCAGTACTTC. Its protein product is CASRPGGQETQYF.